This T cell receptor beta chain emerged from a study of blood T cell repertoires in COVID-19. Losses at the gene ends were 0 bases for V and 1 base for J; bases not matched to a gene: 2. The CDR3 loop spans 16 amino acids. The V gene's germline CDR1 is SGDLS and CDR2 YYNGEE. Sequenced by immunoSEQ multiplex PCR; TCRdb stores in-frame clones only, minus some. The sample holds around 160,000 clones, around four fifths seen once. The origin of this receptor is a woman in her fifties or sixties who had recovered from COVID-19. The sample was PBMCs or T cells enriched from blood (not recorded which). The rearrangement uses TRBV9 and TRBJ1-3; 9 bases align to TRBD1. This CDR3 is CASSVVGTGSGNTIYF. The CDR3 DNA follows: TGTGCCAGCAGCGTAGTTGGGACAGGGTCTGGAAACACCATATATTTT.